This is a list of T cell receptor beta chains from one sample in a study of somatic mutations in cytotoxic T cells in rheumatoid arthritis. Assay: immunoSEQ multiplex PCR; the TCRdb copy retains only in-frame clones and omits some. The sample includes approximately 18,000 clones, approximately 80% of them seen just once. Sequencing used CD8+ T cells sorted from blood. These receptors came from an adult with rheumatoid arthritis. Each CDR3 is given with its conserved first and last residue. The D gene is left open where the match is weak. Size values are once, few and many counts, or a class for expanded clones, and some rows have none.

j_call: TRBJ2-1
d_call: .
clone_size: few
v_call: TRBV5-6
cdr3_aa: CASSRDVSQFF
cdr3_nt: TGTGCCAGCAGCAGGGACGTATCTCAGTTCTTC

j_call: TRBJ2-1
d_call: TRBD1
clone_size: .
v_call: TRBV29-1
cdr3_aa: CSVKDRGRDEQFF
cdr3_nt: TGCAGCGTGAAAGACAGGGGGCGGGATGAGCAGTTCTTC

j_call: TRBJ1-1
d_call: TRBD1
clone_size: .
v_call: TRBV7-8
cdr3_aa: CASSWTRDRGPTEAFF
cdr3_nt: TGTGCCAGCAGCTGGACCCGGGACAGGGGTCCCACTGAAGCTTTCTTT

j_call: TRBJ1-2
d_call: .
clone_size: .
v_call: TRBV27
cdr3_aa: CASSPYTGGYGYTF
cdr3_nt: TGTGCCAGCAGTCCGTACACCGGAGGGTATGGCTACACCTTC

j_call: TRBJ2-1
d_call: .
clone_size: .
v_call: TRBV30
cdr3_aa: CAWSPMPRLDAYNEQFF
cdr3_nt: TGTGCCTGGAGCCCCATGCCACGACTGGATGCATACAATGAGCAGTTCTTC

j_call: TRBJ2-7
d_call: .
clone_size: once
v_call: TRBV27
cdr3_aa: CASSFRLGSYEQYF
cdr3_nt: TGTGCCAGCAGTTTTCGATTGGGCTCCTACGAGCAGTACTTC

j_call: TRBJ2-5
d_call: .
clone_size: .
v_call: TRBV4-2
cdr3_aa: CASSQDNTLETQYF
cdr3_nt: TGTGCCAGCAGCCAAGATAATACGTTAGAGACCCAGTACTTC

j_call: TRBJ2-3
d_call: TRBD2
clone_size: .
v_call: TRBV13
cdr3_aa: CASSLGGRTSVSADTQYF
cdr3_nt: TGTGCCAGCAGCTTAGGAGGCCGGACTAGCGTGAGTGCAGATACGCAGTATTTT

j_call: TRBJ2-3
d_call: .
clone_size: once
v_call: TRBV7-9
cdr3_aa: CASSLWRGPDTQYF
cdr3_nt: TGTGCCAGCAGCCTATGGAGGGGTCCAGATACGCAGTATTTT

j_call: TRBJ2-7
d_call: .
clone_size: .
v_call: TRBV6-5
cdr3_aa: CASSYPMGRSYEQYF
cdr3_nt: TGTGCCAGCAGTTACCCCATGGGACGCAGCTACGAGCAGTACTTC

j_call: TRBJ2-2
d_call: .
clone_size: once
v_call: TRBV11-3
cdr3_aa: CASSWGNGELFF
cdr3_nt: TGTGCCAGCAGCTGGGGCAACGGGGAGCTGTTTTTT

j_call: TRBJ1-2
d_call: .
clone_size: once
v_call: TRBV12-5
cdr3_aa: CASGLVPVRVDYGYTF
cdr3_nt: TGTGCTAGTGGTTTGGTACCCGTCAGGGTGGACTATGGCTACACCTTC

j_call: TRBJ2-1
d_call: .
clone_size: .
v_call: TRBV15
cdr3_aa: CATSGPYNEQFF
cdr3_nt: TGTGCCACCAGCGGGCCATACAATGAGCAGTTCTTC

j_call: TRBJ2-7
d_call: TRBD1
clone_size: .
v_call: TRBV6-1
cdr3_aa: CASSVLWDRGADEQYF
cdr3_nt: TGTGCCAGCAGTGTTCTCTGGGACAGGGGGGCCGACGAGCAGTACTTC

j_call: TRBJ1-1
d_call: .
clone_size: .
v_call: TRBV6-1
cdr3_aa: CASSERQENTEAFF
cdr3_nt: TGTGCCAGCAGTGAACGACAGGAGAACACTGAAGCTTTCTTT

j_call: TRBJ2-1
d_call: TRBD2
clone_size: few
v_call: TRBV6-5
cdr3_aa: CASRRTSGHNEQFF
cdr3_nt: TGTGCCAGCAGGCGGACTAGCGGACACAATGAGCAGTTCTTC

j_call: TRBJ2-3
d_call: TRBD1
clone_size: few
v_call: TRBV19
cdr3_aa: CATQGDRDTDTQYF
cdr3_nt: TGTGCCACACAGGGGGACAGGGACACAGATACGCAGTATTTT

j_call: TRBJ2-7
d_call: .
clone_size: few
v_call: TRBV6-5
cdr3_aa: CASSQGHEQYF
cdr3_nt: TGTGCCAGCAGTCAGGGGCACGAGCAGTACTTC

j_call: TRBJ2-7
d_call: TRBD2
clone_size: .
v_call: TRBV19
cdr3_aa: CASSYGGAREQYF
cdr3_nt: TGTGCCAGTAGCTACGGGGGGGCCAGAGAGCAGTACTTC

j_call: TRBJ2-7
d_call: .
clone_size: .
v_call: TRBV29-1
cdr3_aa: CSVEWGDYEQYF
cdr3_nt: TGCAGCGTTGAGTGGGGGGACTACGAGCAGTACTTC

j_call: TRBJ2-1
d_call: .
clone_size: .
v_call: TRBV5-1
cdr3_aa: CAGGGHHSNEQFF
cdr3_nt: TGCGCTGGGGGGGGGCATCATTCCAATGAGCAGTTCTTC

j_call: TRBJ2-4
d_call: TRBD2
clone_size: .
v_call: TRBV7-9
cdr3_aa: CASSLVLGLLAKNIQYF
cdr3_nt: TGTGCCAGCAGCTTAGTGTTGGGACTACTAGCCAAAAACATTCAGTACTTC

j_call: TRBJ2-5
d_call: .
clone_size: once
v_call: TRBV27
cdr3_aa: CASRRGSETQYF
cdr3_nt: TGTGCCAGCAGAAGGGGTTCGGAGACCCAGTACTTC

j_call: TRBJ2-7
d_call: TRBD1
clone_size: .
v_call: TRBV7-8
cdr3_aa: CASSLAPGTATYEQYF
cdr3_nt: TGTGCCAGCAGCTTAGCACCAGGGACAGCTACCTACGAGCAGTACTTC

j_call: TRBJ1-2
d_call: .
clone_size: once
v_call: TRBV19
cdr3_aa: CASSIGTLGYTF
cdr3_nt: TGTGCCAGTAGTATAGGAACGCTTGGCTACACCTTC

j_call: TRBJ1-2
d_call: .
clone_size: .
v_call: TRBV6-5
cdr3_aa: CATLKQEGNGYTF
cdr3_nt: TGTGCCACACTCAAACAGGAGGGGAATGGCTACACCTTC

j_call: TRBJ2-7
d_call: .
clone_size: .
v_call: TRBV11-2
cdr3_aa: CASSLLAGRGDYEQYF
cdr3_nt: TGTGCCAGCAGCTTATTGGCGGGCAGGGGGGACTACGAGCAGTACTTC

j_call: TRBJ1-1
d_call: .
clone_size: .
v_call: TRBV29-1
cdr3_aa: CSVDSTEAFF
cdr3_nt: TGCAGCGTTGATAGCACTGAAGCTTTCTTT

j_call: TRBJ2-3
d_call: .
clone_size: few
v_call: TRBV10-3
cdr3_aa: CAISDLVTGGSTDTQYF
cdr3_nt: TGTGCCATCAGTGACCTGGTAACGGGCGGTAGCACAGATACGCAGTATTTT